This TCR beta chain derives from a study of OX40 agonist ivuxolimab in advanced cancers. Study at large: Participants, 82.7% male, averaged about 59 years of age, ranging from roughly 23 to 80. General study points: At 0.1 to 3.0 mg/kg and by week 6, clonal expansion occurred in CD4+ and CD8+ blood T cells.

On this clone: Its antigen is not known.

Sequencing used immunoSEQ multiplex PCR; TCRdb keeps in-frame clones, though not all of them. The sample shows fewer than 60,000 clones, 80% to 90% of them seen only once. Germline V CDR1 and CDR2: MNHNS, SASEGT. V dropped 4 bases and J dropped 4; count of bases not matched to a gene: 7. This CDR3 contains 16 residues. Source: CD4+ or CD8+ T cells sorted from blood, taken in a trial of the OX40 agonist ivuxolimab. This TCR derives from an adult with an advanced solid tumor such as melanoma, head and neck, liver or kidney cancer. V gene TRBV6-1 combines with J gene TRBJ2-2; 9 nucleotides match TRBD2. The DNA of the CDR3 is TGTGCCAGCAGTGGACCAGCGGGGGGCCTCACCGGGGAGCTGTTTTTT. This translates into CASSGPAGGLTGELFF.